The rows below give T cell receptor beta chains drawn from one sample of a study of shared T cell receptors in the human thymus. Assay used: immunoSEQ multiplex PCR; TCRdb lists only in-frame clones, some missing. The profile shows hundreds of thousands of clones, 88% of them singletons. These same data were also listed under a study on human thymus T cells.

Specimen: thymocytes. These receptors came from a boy younger than two with a congenital heart defect. Both conserved end residues are part of each CDR3. The D gene is left open where the match is weak. Rows give clone size only sometimes, using once, few, many, or a class for an expanded clone.

>TRBJ2-1|TRBV4-3|NA|NA
CASSHRLVNSYNEQFF
TGCGCCAGCAGCCACAGACTAGTAAACTCCTACAATGAGCAGTTCTTC
>TRBJ1-4|TRBV9|NA|NA
CASSAPGGHNEKLFF
TGTGCCAGCAGCGCCCCAGGCGGACATAATGAAAAACTGTTTTTT
>TRBJ1-1|TRBV30|NA|NA
CAWTSRSTNTEAFF
TGTGCCTGGACTAGTAGGTCGACGAACACTGAAGCTTTCTTT
>TRBJ2-1|TRBV6-1|NA|TRBD2
CASSSGLAGVGEQFF
TGTGCCAGCAGCTCGGGGCTAGCGGGAGTGGGTGAGCAGTTCTTC
>TRBJ2-5|TRBV18|NA|TRBD2
CASSGGAAETQYF
TGTGCCAGCTCCGGGGGGGCCGCAGAGACCCAGTACTTC
>TRBJ2-1|TRBV27|NA|TRBD2
CASSLGLAAANNEQFF
TGTGCCAGCAGTTTAGGCCTAGCGGCCGCGAACAATGAGCAGTTCTTC
>TRBJ2-1|TRBV2|few|NA
CASSEVHGGNEQFF
TGTGCCAGCAGTGAAGTGCATGGAGGCAATGAGCAGTTCTTC
>TRBJ2-3|TRBV5-1|NA|NA
CASSLGGEATDTQYF
TGCGCCAGCAGCTTGGGCGGGGAGGCCACAGATACGCAGTATTTT
>TRBJ1-2|TRBV4-1|NA|TRBD1
CASSQALGQGQGYTF
TGCGCCAGCAGCCAAGCCCTTGGACAGGGGCAGGGCTACACCTTC
>TRBJ1-1|TRBV11-2|NA|NA
CASSYGGRMNTEAFF
TGTGCCAGCAGTTATGGAGGACGGATGAACACTGAAGCTTTCTTT
>TRBJ2-2|TRBV11-2|NA|NA
CASSSLNTGELFF
TGTGCCAGCAGCTCACTCAATACCGGGGAGCTGTTTTTT
>TRBJ2-5|TRBV5-6|NA|NA
CASSLRQGGPETQYF
TGTGCCAGCAGCTTGAGGCAGGGGGGCCCAGAGACCCAGTACTTC
>TRBJ2-7|TRBV6-5|NA|TRBD2
CASSHTSGRAEQYF
TGTGCCAGCAGTCATACTAGCGGGAGGGCCGAGCAGTACTTC
>TRBJ2-1|TRBV7-9|NA|TRBD2
CASSLEWQATSVYEQFF
TGTGCCAGCAGCTTAGAATGGCAAGCGACTAGCGTGTATGAGCAGTTCTTC
>TRBJ2-5|TRBV13|NA|TRBD2
CASSPRLAGGRKGETQYF
TGTGCCAGCAGCCCCCGACTAGCGGGAGGGCGCAAGGGAGAGACCCAGTACTTC
>TRBJ1-1|TRBV28|few|NA
CASGRGGPTEAFF
TGTGCCAGCGGCCGGGGGGGCCCCACTGAAGCTTTCTTT
>TRBJ2-7|TRBV11-3|NA|NA
CASSLVAEDGFSYEQYF
TGTGCCAGCAGCTTGGTAGCGGAGGACGGATTCTCCTACGAGCAGTACTTC
>TRBJ1-3|TRBV28|NA|NA
CASSFHRSGVRSGNTIYF
TGTGCCAGCAGTTTCCACCGATCGGGGGTTCGCTCTGGAAACACCATATATTTT
>TRBJ1-3|TRBV2|NA|TRBD1
CASRERQGVKSGNTIYF
TGTGCCAGCAGGGAAAGACAGGGGGTAAAATCTGGAAACACCATATATTTT
>TRBJ2-1|TRBV11-1|NA|NA
CASSAFWALYNEQFF
TGTGCCAGCAGCGCCTTTTGGGCACTTTACAATGAGCAGTTCTTC
>TRBJ2-1|TRBV11-3|once|TRBD1
CASSSWTGGRGRNEQFF
TGTGCCAGCAGCTCGTGGACAGGGGGCAGGGGCAGGAATGAGCAGTTCTTC
>TRBJ2-5|TRBV19|few|NA
CASSSRGGDQETQYF
TGTGCCAGTAGTTCTAGGGGGGGGGATCAAGAGACCCAGTACTTC
>TRBJ2-3|TRBV29-1|NA|NA
CSVSGTPDVDTQYF
TGCAGCGTTTCCGGGACACCAGATGTGGATACGCAGTATTTT
>TRBJ2-3|TRBV7-9|NA|NA
CASSRQDTSTDTQYF
TGTGCCAGCAGCCGACAGGACACTAGCACAGATACGCAGTATTTT
>TRBJ2-1|TRBV4-2|NA|TRBD2
CASSHTSGRGGSYNEQFF
TGTGCCAGCAGCCATACTAGCGGGAGGGGTGGGTCCTACAATGAGCAGTTCTTC
>TRBJ2-7|TRBV28|few|NA
CASSLWFSCYEQYF
TGTGCCAGCAGTTTGTGGTTCAGTTGCTACGAGCAGTACTTC
>TRBJ1-3|TRBV15|NA|NA
CATSGRGRSGNTIYF
TGTGCCACCAGCGGCAGGGGAAGGTCTGGAAACACCATATATTTT
>TRBJ2-1|TRBV28|NA|TRBD2
CATTIAGGILRVNEQFF
TGTGCCACCACCATAGCGGGAGGGATTCTAAGGGTCAATGAGCAGTTCTTC
>TRBJ2-6|TRBV4-1|NA|NA
CASSQDSLVTDSGANVLTF
TGCGCCAGCAGCCAAGATTCGTTGGTCACAGACTCTGGGGCCAACGTCCTGACTTTC
>TRBJ2-2|TRBV9|NA|TRBD2
CASSGGLAGGPTGELFF
TGTGCCAGCAGCGGCGGACTAGCGGGAGGGCCAACCGGGGAGCTGTTTTTT
>TRBJ1-1|TRBV5-6|NA|NA
CASSSDVENTEAFF
TGTGCCAGCAGCTCTGATGTCGAGAATACTGAAGCTTTCTTT
>TRBJ2-1|TRBV5-1|NA|TRBD1
CASSLSGTGNSNEQFF
TGCGCCAGCAGCTTATCCGGGACAGGGAATTCCAATGAGCAGTTCTTC
>TRBJ2-7|TRBV2|NA|TRBD2
CASSPSGRILLDEQYF
TGTGCCAGCAGCCCTAGCGGGAGGATCCTCCTAGACGAGCAGTACTTC
>TRBJ2-1|TRBV11-2|NA|TRBD2
CASSRRTSGKHEQFF
TGTGCCAGCAGCCGACGGACTAGCGGGAAGCATGAGCAGTTCTTC
>TRBJ1-3|TRBV6-6|NA|NA
CASSNRDSGNTIYF
TGTGCCAGCAGTAACAGGGACTCTGGAAACACCATATATTTT
>TRBJ1-5|TRBV7-9|NA|TRBD1
CASSFGIDRDSNQPQHF
TGTGCCAGCAGTTTTGGGATAGACAGGGATAGCAATCAGCCCCAGCATTTT
>TRBJ1-2|TRBV7-8|NA|TRBD1
CASSLDRGNGYTF
TGTGCCAGCAGCCTCGACAGGGGGAATGGCTACACCTTC
>TRBJ1-5|TRBV19|once|NA
CASSNPLYRVGNQPQHF
TGTGCCAGTAGCAACCCCCTATACAGGGTTGGCAATCAGCCCCAGCATTTT
>TRBJ1-2|TRBV7-2|few|NA
CASSLVCSTGSYGYTF
TGTGCCAGCAGCTTAGTATGCTCGACAGGCAGCTATGGCTACACCTTC
>TRBJ2-3|TRBV18|NA|NA
CASSMISGLPTDTQYF
TGTGCCAGCTCAATGATTAGCGGCCTCCCCACAGATACGCAGTATTTT
>TRBJ2-7|TRBV20-1|NA|NA
CSASRGCEQYF
TGCAGTGCTAGTAGGGGGTGCGAGCAGTACTTC
>TRBJ1-2|TRBV27|NA|NA
CASSLSPAVYGYTF
TGTGCCAGCAGTTTATCCCCCGCAGTCTATGGCTACACCTTC
>TRBJ1-2|TRBV19|NA|TRBD1
CASSPQGGYGYTF
TGTGCCAGTAGTCCACAGGGGGGCTATGGCTACACCTTC
>TRBJ1-5|TRBV4-3|NA|TRBD1
CASSQDRTGGFYQPQHF
TGCGCCAGCAGCCAAGATAGGACAGGGGGATTTTATCAGCCCCAGCATTTT
>TRBJ2-2|TRBV27|NA|NA
CASSPNRDGELFF
TGTGCCAGCAGCCCTAACAGGGACGGGGAGCTGTTTTTT
>TRBJ2-5|TRBV6-5|NA|NA
CASSYLYAVEETQYF
TGTGCCAGCAGTTACTTGTACGCGGTAGAAGAGACCCAGTACTTC
>TRBJ2-7|TRBV9|NA|TRBD2
CASSVEGGETYEQYF
TGTGCCAGCAGCGTAGAGGGAGGGGAGACCTACGAGCAGTACTTC
>TRBJ2-2|TRBV9|NA|NA
CASSVVDYARGGGELFF
TGTGCCAGCAGCGTAGTCGACTACGCGAGGGGGGGCGGGGAGCTGTTTTTT